Listed below are T cell receptor beta chains from one sample, sequenced in a study of identical twins. TCRdb re-called the 5' RACE reads with MiXCR, one entry per CDR3 protein. Among roughly 700,000 distinct CDR3 sequences listed, less than 10% were seen once. The data also belong to a second study, concerning yellow fever vaccine responses in identical twins.

Material for sequencing was PBMCs. Source of these receptors: a woman aged 18 to 35 in good health. Both conserved end residues are part of each CDR3. A D gene is named only where the DNA matches it firmly. Size is stated for part of the rows, as once, few or many counts, or as a class when the clone is expanded.

few	TRBV9	TRBD2	TRBJ2-7	CASSVYRPGTSGGAGSCEQYF	TGTGCCAGCAGCGTCTACCGACCTGGGACTAGCGGGGGGGCCGGCTCGTGCGAGCAGTACTTC
-	TRBV7-9	TRBD1	TRBJ2-7	CASSPLGQAYEQYF	TGTGCCAGCAGTCCACTGGGACAGGCCTACGAGCAGTACTTC
-	TRBV20-1	-	TRBJ2-3	CSARDPFADTQYF	TGCAGTGCTAGAGATCCTTTTGCAGATACGCAGTATTTT
-	TRBV29-1	TRBD1	TRBJ2-7	CSALDRGNYEQYF	TGCAGCGCTTTAGACAGGGGTAACTACGAGCAGTACTTC
-	TRBV27	-	TRBJ2-7	CASSLRGGKSSYEQYF	TGTGCCAGCAGTCTCAGGGGGGGGAAGAGCTCCTACGAGCAGTACTTC
few	TRBV27	-	TRBJ2-1	CASSRDPNPEQFF	TGTGCCAGCAGCAGGGACCCCAACCCAGAGCAGTTCTTC
-	TRBV9	TRBD1	TRBJ1-4	CASSAQGAANEKLFF	TGTGCCAGCAGCGCACAGGGGGCGGCTAATGAAAAACTGTTTTTT
-	TRBV5-1	-	TRBJ1-1	CASDAQPGGHAFF	TGCGCCAGCGACGCACAACCGGGGGGGCACGCTTTCTTT
-	TRBV3-1	-	TRBJ2-7	CASSQALGISYEQYF	TGTGCCAGCAGCCAAGCTTTGGGGATCTCCTACGAGCAGTACTTC
-	TRBV28	-	TRBJ2-3	CASSLFGAVSTDTQYF	TGTGCCAGCAGTTTATTTGGGGCAGTAAGCACAGATACGCAGTATTTT
few	TRBV10-3	TRBD2	TRBJ2-5	CAISDDGTSGGEDSETQYF	TGTGCCATCAGTGACGACGGGACTAGCGGGGGTGAAGATTCGGAGACCCAGTACTTC
few	TRBV6-5	TRBD1	TRBJ2-7	CASSFGQGVEQYF	TGTGCCAGCAGTTTCGGACAGGGTGTCGAGCAGTACTTC
-	TRBV7-9	-	TRBJ2-1	CASSSAAIEQFF	TGTGCCAGCAGCTCAGCGGCGATTGAGCAGTTCTTC
-	TRBV7-6	TRBD1	TRBJ2-5	CASSTPGQGDPQRETQYF	TGTGCCAGCAGCACCCCTGGACAGGGGGACCCTCAGAGGGAGACCCAGTACTTC
-	TRBV9	-	TRBJ2-1	CASSVGASRSNEQFF	TGTGCCAGCAGCGTAGGTGCTAGCAGAAGCAATGAGCAGTTCTTC
-	TRBV10-3	-	TRBJ2-2	CAISPGPAPGELFF	TGTGCCATCAGTCCGGGGCCCGCCCCCGGGGAGCTGTTTTTT
many	TRBV7-3	-	TRBJ2-1	CASSGTGGVNEQFF	TGTGCCAGCAGCGGAACAGGAGGGGTCAATGAGCAGTTCTTC
few	TRBV27	-	TRBJ2-3	CASSLGGAAYF	TGTGCCAGCAGTTTAGGGGGGGCCGCGTATTTT
-	TRBV20-1	TRBD1	TRBJ2-5	CSAGKQKSGGYQETQYF	TGCAGTGCTGGAAAACAGAAGTCAGGGGGTTACCAAGAGACCCAGTACTTC
few	TRBV20-1	-	TRBJ2-1	CSARGIAYNEQFF	TGCAGTGCCCGGGGGATCGCCTACAATGAGCAGTTCTTC
once	TRBV7-9	TRBD1	TRBJ1-3	CASSLGQAGNTIYF	TGTGCCAGCAGCCTGGGACAGGCGGGAAACACCATATATTTT
-	TRBV27	TRBD1	TRBJ2-4	CASSFAGQGYIQYF	TGTGCCAGCAGTTTCGCCGGACAGGGCTACATTCAGTACTTC
-	TRBV25-1	-	TRBJ2-7	CASATPHSYEQYF	TGTGCCAGCGCAACGCCCCACTCCTACGAGCAGTACTTC
few	TRBV11-2	-	TRBJ1-5	CASSLEAYQPQHF	TGTGCCAGCAGCTTAGAAGCGTATCAGCCCCAGCATTTT
few	TRBV12-3/TRBV12-4	TRBD2	TRBJ2-5	CASSFEASGRGETQYF	TGTGCCAGCAGTTTTGAGGCTAGCGGGAGAGGTGAGACCCAGTACTTC
many	TRBV7-7	-	TRBJ2-2	CASSLADTGELFF	TGTGCTAGCAGCTTAGCGGACACCGGGGAGCTGTTTTTT
few	TRBV12-3/TRBV12-4	-	TRBJ1-5	CASSSTELNSNQPQHF	TGTGCCAGCAGTTCGACAGAACTAAATAGCAATCAGCCCCAGCATTTT
few	TRBV12-3/TRBV12-4	TRBD2	TRBJ2-3	CASSRLAGALTDTQYF	TGTGCCAGCAGTAGACTAGCGGGGGCCTTGACAGATACGCAGTATTTT
-	TRBV6-5	-	TRBJ2-3	CASQSGTDTQYF	TGTGCCAGCCAGTCAGGCACAGATACGCAGTATTTT
many	TRBV7-3	-	TRBJ2-7	CASSLDSDSSYEQYF	TGTGCCAGCAGCTTAGACTCGGACAGTTCCTACGAGCAGTACTTC
-	TRBV5-6	TRBD1	TRBJ1-3	CASSPIGQAGNTIYF	TGTGCCAGCAGCCCCATCGGACAGGCGGGAAACACCATATATTTT
-	TRBV12-3/TRBV12-4	TRBD1	TRBJ2-6	CASSPGQGGANVLTF	TGTGCCAGCAGCCCCGGACAGGGAGGGGCCAACGTCCTGACTTTC
-	TRBV10-2	-	TRBJ2-4	CASSGWDPKNIQYF	TGCGCCAGCAGTGGTTGGGATCCCAAAAACATTCAGTACTTC
few	TRBV28	TRBD1	TRBJ2-7	CASRGQGRPYEQYF	TGTGCCAGCAGGGGACAGGGGAGGCCCTACGAGCAGTACTTC
once	TRBV3-1	-	TRBJ2-3	CASSRKGPSTDTQYF	TGTGCCAGCAGCCGGAAGGGGCCCTCGACAGATACGCAGTATTTT
few	TRBV29-1	TRBD2	TRBJ2-1	CSVEDRPPSGTYNEQFF	TGCAGCGTTGAAGATCGCCCGCCTAGCGGGACGTACAATGAGCAGTTCTTC
few	TRBV7-6	-	TRBJ2-2	CAGTDAANTGELFF	TGTGCCGGAACGGACGCAGCGAACACCGGGGAGCTGTTTTTT
-	TRBV6-6	TRBD1	TRBJ1-2	CASRGTVEYGYTF	TGTGCCAGCAGGGGGACAGTGGAATATGGCTACACCTTC
few	TRBV6-2/TRBV6-3	-	TRBJ2-1	CASNEGPVPNEQFF	TGTGCCAGCAACGAGGGGCCAGTACCCAATGAGCAGTTCTTC
-	TRBV7-9	-	TRBJ1-1	CASSPRVGGQAEAFF	TGTGCCAGCAGCCCTAGGGTGGGGGGGCAGGCTGAAGCTTTCTTT
few	TRBV14	-	TRBJ1-2	CASSQDVGQSNGYTF	TGTGCCAGCAGCCAAGATGTCGGACAGTCCAATGGCTACACCTTC
many	TRBV6-1	TRBD2	TRBJ2-7	CASSIAPGTSVHYEQYF	TGTGCCAGCAGCATTGCACCTGGGACTAGCGTCCACTACGAGCAGTACTTC
-	TRBV7-9	TRBD2	TRBJ2-1	CASSRILADYNEQFF	TGTGCCAGCAGTCGGATACTAGCGGACTACAATGAGCAGTTCTTC
-	TRBV6-2/TRBV6-3	TRBD1	TRBJ1-5	CASSSAGTNRGQPQHF	TGTGCCAGCAGCAGCGCTGGCACGAACAGGGGACAGCCCCAGCATTTT
-	TRBV20-1	TRBD1	TRBJ1-2	CSAGGTANYGYTF	TGCAGTGCTGGCGGGACAGCTAACTATGGCTACACCTTC
few	TRBV20-1	TRBD2	TRBJ2-1	CSARDWERGYHEQFF	TGCAGTGCTAGAGATTGGGAGCGGGGGTATCATGAGCAGTTCTTC
-	TRBV5-1	-	TRBJ1-2	CASSSTLGDGYTF	TGCGCCAGCAGCTCGACCCTGGGGGATGGCTACACCTTC
-	TRBV6-2/TRBV6-3	-	TRBJ2-2	CASSYPILAGTGELFF	TGTGCCAGCAGTTACCCCATTCTAGCTGGTACCGGGGAGCTGTTTTTT
few	TRBV29-1	-	TRBJ2-7	CSVSDLTSYEQYF	TGCAGCGTTTCAGACCTGACCTCCTACGAGCAGTACTTC
many	TRBV12-3/TRBV12-4	-	TRBJ1-1	CASSYRGPQGTEAFF	TGTGCCAGCAGCTATCGTGGACCTCAGGGGACTGAAGCTTTCTTT
-	TRBV7-9	-	TRBJ1-2	CASSLRNPGDGYTF	TGTGCCAGCAGCTTAAGAAACCCGGGGGATGGCTACACCTTC
few	TRBV9	-	TRBJ2-3	CASSYLGAASTDTQYF	TGTGCCAGCAGTTACTTGGGGGCTGCTAGCACAGATACGCAGTATTTT
once	TRBV28	-	TRBJ1-2	CASGGLGGDGYTF	TGTGCCAGCGGTGGGCTGGGGGGGGATGGCTACACCTTC
-	TRBV3-1	TRBD2	TRBJ2-1	CASSRVHLGSGSSNEQFF	TGTGCCAGCAGCCGGGTACATCTAGGTAGCGGGAGTAGTAATGAGCAGTTCTTC